This TCR beta chain is from a study of long-term antiretroviral therapy in people with HIV. Researchers ran immunoSEQ v3.0 at survey level. Clones were sequenced by immunoSEQ multiplex PCR, and TCRdb holds only the in-frame ones, with some missing. Of under 25,000 clones detected, approximately 80% appear once; the ten largest clones hold approximately 10%. Notes on the study in general: Versus controls, repertoires in people with HIV had narrower CDR3 length ranges. Even long-term ART left TRB diversity below transplant donor controls, despite gains. The study collected no data on ART adherence, viral resistance or therapy changes.

Germline V gives CDR1 MNHEY, CDR2 SMNVEV (reference sequence). V lost 2 bases to trimming and J lost 5 bases; unmatched junction nucleotides: 5. This CDR3 contains 15 residues. This clone was seen once. Its specificity is not known. Ahead of DNA extraction, samples held roughly 0.95-11 million cryopreserved PBMC each. This chain uses TRBV27 with TRBJ2-7, with 11 bases aligning to TRBD1. This specimen was unsorted PBMCs, taken 0.5 years before starting antiretroviral therapy. The receptor was derived from a man younger than 35 with HIV. CDR3 region: CASSLRTGGTHEQYF. Here the CDR3 DNA reads TGTGCCAGCAGTTTAAGGACAGGGGGCACACACGAGCAGTACTTC.